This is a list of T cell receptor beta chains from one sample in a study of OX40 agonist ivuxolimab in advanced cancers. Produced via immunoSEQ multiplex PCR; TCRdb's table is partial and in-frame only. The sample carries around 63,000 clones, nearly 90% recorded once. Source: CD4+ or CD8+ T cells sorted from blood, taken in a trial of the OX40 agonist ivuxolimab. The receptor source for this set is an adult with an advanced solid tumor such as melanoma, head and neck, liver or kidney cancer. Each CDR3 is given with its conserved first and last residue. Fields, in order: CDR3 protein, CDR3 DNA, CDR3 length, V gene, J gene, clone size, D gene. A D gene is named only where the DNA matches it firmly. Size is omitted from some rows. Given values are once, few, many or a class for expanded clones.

CDR3aa: CASSKKVRTGGCMWETQYF
CDR3nt: TGTGCCAGCAGCAAAAAAGTCCGGACAGGGGGCTGTATGTGGGAGACCCAGTACTTC
len: 19
v_gene: TRBV21-1
j_gene: TRBJ2-5
abundance: -
d_gene: -

CDR3aa: CASSLETYNEQFF
CDR3nt: TGCGCCAGCAGCTTGGAAACTTACAATGAGCAGTTCTTC
len: 13
v_gene: TRBV5-1
j_gene: TRBJ2-1
abundance: -
d_gene: -

CDR3aa: CASSFMGNEQYF
CDR3nt: TGTGCCAGCAGCTTTATGGGGAACGAGCAGTACTTC
len: 12
v_gene: TRBV7-6
j_gene: TRBJ2-7
abundance: -
d_gene: -

CDR3aa: CSVERLAGIEQYF
CDR3nt: TGCAGCGTTGAGCGTCTAGCGGGTATCGAGCAGTACTTC
len: 13
v_gene: TRBV29-1
j_gene: TRBJ2-7
abundance: -
d_gene: TRBD2

CDR3aa: CASSPTSGNTGELFF
CDR3nt: TGTGCCAGCAGCCCTACTAGCGGTAACACCGGGGAGCTGTTTTTT
len: 15
v_gene: TRBV7-9
j_gene: TRBJ2-2
abundance: -
d_gene: TRBD2

CDR3aa: CASSFETGSGTEAFF
CDR3nt: TGTGCCAGCAGTTTCGAGACAGGGTCGGGCACTGAAGCTTTCTTT
len: 15
v_gene: TRBV6-1
j_gene: TRBJ1-1
abundance: -
d_gene: TRBD1

CDR3aa: CASPDRGSSYEQYF
CDR3nt: TGTGCCAGCCCCGACAGGGGGAGCTCCTACGAGCAGTACTTC
len: 14
v_gene: TRBV21-1
j_gene: TRBJ2-7
abundance: -
d_gene: -

CDR3aa: CASSENPGGSYEQYF
CDR3nt: TGTGCCAGCAGTGAGAATCCCGGCGGGTCCTACGAGCAGTACTTC
len: 15
v_gene: TRBV2
j_gene: TRBJ2-7
abundance: -
d_gene: -

CDR3aa: CASSKGLAKNTGELFF
CDR3nt: TGTGCCAGTAGTAAGGGACTAGCGAAAAACACCGGGGAGCTGTTTTTT
len: 16
v_gene: TRBV19
j_gene: TRBJ2-2
abundance: -
d_gene: TRBD2

CDR3aa: CASRRARSMDYGYTF
CDR3nt: TGTGCCAGCAGGAGGGCCCGTTCTATGGACTATGGCTACACCTTC
len: 15
v_gene: TRBV28
j_gene: TRBJ1-2
abundance: -
d_gene: -

CDR3aa: CASQPALSTDTQYF
CDR3nt: TGTGCCAGTCAGCCGGCACTTAGCACAGATACGCAGTATTTT
len: 14
v_gene: TRBV11-2
j_gene: TRBJ2-3
abundance: -
d_gene: -

CDR3aa: CASSFVLEGRNYNEQFF
CDR3nt: TGTGCCAGCAGCTTCGTTTTGGAGGGCAGAAACTACAATGAGCAGTTCTTC
len: 17
v_gene: TRBV7-7
j_gene: TRBJ2-1
abundance: -
d_gene: -

CDR3aa: CASSLPGQGLYNSPLHF
CDR3nt: TGTGCCAGCAGTTTACCGGGACAGGGGCTTTATAATTCACCCCTCCACTTT
len: 17
v_gene: TRBV28
j_gene: TRBJ1-6
abundance: -
d_gene: TRBD1

CDR3aa: CASSLRPASTDTQYF
CDR3nt: TGTGCCAGCAGCTTACGACCTGCTAGCACAGATACGCAGTATTTT
len: 15
v_gene: TRBV9
j_gene: TRBJ2-3
abundance: -
d_gene: -

CDR3aa: CASSFRVTDSSKETQYF
CDR3nt: TGTGCCAGCAGTTTCAGGGTGACGGACAGCTCCAAGGAGACCCAGTACTTC
len: 17
v_gene: TRBV14
j_gene: TRBJ2-5
abundance: few
d_gene: -

CDR3aa: CASSFGGLETQYF
CDR3nt: TGCGCCAGCAGTTTTGGGGGGCTGGAGACCCAGTACTTC
len: 13
v_gene: TRBV10-2
j_gene: TRBJ2-5
abundance: -
d_gene: -

CDR3aa: CASSLLAGAYNEQFF
CDR3nt: TGTGCCAGCAGTTTACTAGCGGGAGCATACAATGAGCAGTTCTTC
len: 15
v_gene: TRBV28
j_gene: TRBJ2-1
abundance: -
d_gene: TRBD2

CDR3aa: CASTFGGTTNEKLFF
CDR3nt: TGTGCCAGCACTTTTGGAGGGACAACTAATGAAAAACTGTTTTTT
len: 15
v_gene: TRBV6-6
j_gene: TRBJ1-4
abundance: -
d_gene: -

CDR3aa: CASSPFVVVHDTQYF
CDR3nt: TGTGCCAGCTCACCTTTTGTGGTAGTCCATGATACGCAGTATTTT
len: 15
v_gene: TRBV18
j_gene: TRBJ2-3
abundance: once
d_gene: -

CDR3aa: CASSRNVPGLAEALYNEQFF
CDR3nt: TGTGCCAGCAGCCGAAACGTCCCGGGACTAGCGGAGGCCCTCTACAATGAGCAGTTCTTC
len: 20
v_gene: TRBV5-5
j_gene: TRBJ2-1
abundance: -
d_gene: TRBD2

CDR3aa: CASSFGNYNEQFF
CDR3nt: TGTGCCAGCAGTTTTGGGAATTACAATGAGCAGTTCTTC
len: 13
v_gene: TRBV28
j_gene: TRBJ2-1
abundance: -
d_gene: -

CDR3aa: CASSTGTNGYTF
CDR3nt: TGTGCCAGCAGCACCGGGACAAATGGCTACACCTTC
len: 12
v_gene: TRBV7-9
j_gene: TRBJ1-2
abundance: few
d_gene: -

CDR3aa: CASSPDPAGGNEQFF
CDR3nt: TGCGCCAGCAGCCCGGACCCAGCCGGAGGAAATGAGCAGTTCTTC
len: 15
v_gene: TRBV5-1
j_gene: TRBJ2-1
abundance: once
d_gene: -

CDR3aa: CASSLVGLGAFF
CDR3nt: TGTGCCAGCAGTTTAGTCGGGTTAGGAGCTTTCTTT
len: 12
v_gene: TRBV28
j_gene: TRBJ1-1
abundance: -
d_gene: -

CDR3aa: CASRTQGVAYEQYF
CDR3nt: TGTGCCAGCAGGACGCAGGGGGTGGCCTACGAGCAGTACTTC
len: 14
v_gene: TRBV27
j_gene: TRBJ2-7
abundance: -
d_gene: TRBD1

CDR3aa: CASSPGDYLSEQYF
CDR3nt: TGTGCCAGCAGCCCCGGGGACTACCTCTCCGAGCAGTACTTC
len: 14
v_gene: TRBV7-9
j_gene: TRBJ2-7
abundance: -
d_gene: TRBD2

CDR3aa: CASSQRSRGGDTQYF
CDR3nt: TGTGCCAGCAGCCAGAGGAGTAGGGGGGGGGATACGCAGTATTTT
len: 15
v_gene: TRBV4-2
j_gene: TRBJ2-3
abundance: -
d_gene: -

CDR3aa: CASSYFGGRWAEAFF
CDR3nt: TGTGCCAGCAGTTACTTTGGGGGGCGCTGGGCTGAAGCTTTCTTT
len: 15
v_gene: TRBV6-5
j_gene: TRBJ1-1
abundance: -
d_gene: -

CDR3aa: CASSSYRVYGYTF
CDR3nt: TGTGCCAGCAGTTCCTACAGGGTCTATGGCTACACCTTC
len: 13
v_gene: TRBV6-5
j_gene: TRBJ1-2
abundance: -
d_gene: -

CDR3aa: CASRHGGEAFF
CDR3nt: TGTGCCAGCAGACACGGGGGTGAAGCTTTCTTT
len: 11
v_gene: TRBV6-1
j_gene: TRBJ1-1
abundance: once
d_gene: -

CDR3aa: CASSQGGQQETQYF
CDR3nt: TGCGCCAGCAGCCAAGGGGGACAGCAGGAGACCCAGTACTTC
len: 14
v_gene: TRBV4-1
j_gene: TRBJ2-5
abundance: -
d_gene: TRBD1

CDR3aa: CASSAQTSGHLGELFF
CDR3nt: TGTGCCAGCAGCGCCCAGACTAGCGGGCACTTGGGGGAGCTGTTTTTT
len: 16
v_gene: TRBV9
j_gene: TRBJ2-2
abundance: once
d_gene: TRBD2

CDR3aa: CASSLAPGMNTEAFF
CDR3nt: TGTGCCAGCAGCTTAGCCCCGGGGATGAACACTGAAGCTTTCTTT
len: 15
v_gene: TRBV7-2
j_gene: TRBJ1-1
abundance: -
d_gene: -

CDR3aa: CASSLGGTTQDTQYF
CDR3nt: TGCGCCAGCAGCTTGGGGGGAACTACCCAAGATACGCAGTATTTT
len: 15
v_gene: TRBV5-1
j_gene: TRBJ2-3
abundance: -
d_gene: -

CDR3aa: CASSYLAGGKETQYF
CDR3nt: TGTGCCAGCAGCTATCTAGCGGGAGGGAAAGAGACCCAGTACTTC
len: 15
v_gene: TRBV7-2
j_gene: TRBJ2-5
abundance: -
d_gene: TRBD2

CDR3aa: CASRDQVNTEAFF
CDR3nt: TGTGCCAGCAGGGACCAAGTAAACACTGAAGCTTTCTTT
len: 13
v_gene: TRBV6-4
j_gene: TRBJ1-1
abundance: -
d_gene: -

CDR3aa: CASRRGLAGQAYEQYF
CDR3nt: TGTGCCAGCAGAAGGGGACTAGCGGGGCAGGCCTACGAGCAGTACTTC
len: 16
v_gene: TRBV7-2
j_gene: TRBJ2-7
abundance: -
d_gene: TRBD2

CDR3aa: CASSTDRGNQPQHF
CDR3nt: TGTGCCAGTAGTACCGACAGGGGCAATCAGCCCCAGCATTTT
len: 14
v_gene: TRBV19
j_gene: TRBJ1-5
abundance: -
d_gene: TRBD1

CDR3aa: CATSTQASGVADIQYF
CDR3nt: TGTGCCACCAGCACACAGGCGTCAGGGGTGGCGGACATTCAGTACTTC
len: 16
v_gene: TRBV15
j_gene: TRBJ2-4
abundance: -
d_gene: -

CDR3aa: CASRRQGTYGYTF
CDR3nt: TGTGCCAGCAGGAGACAGGGGACCTATGGCTACACCTTC
len: 13
v_gene: TRBV7-9
j_gene: TRBJ1-2
abundance: -
d_gene: TRBD1

CDR3aa: CASSGSGRAQETQYF
CDR3nt: TGCGCCAGCAGTGGTAGCGGGAGGGCCCAAGAGACCCAGTACTTC
len: 15
v_gene: TRBV10-2
j_gene: TRBJ2-5
abundance: -
d_gene: TRBD2

CDR3aa: CASSCLGTGELFF
CDR3nt: TGTGCCAGCAGTTGTCTAGGTACCGGGGAGCTGTTTTTT
len: 13
v_gene: TRBV21-1
j_gene: TRBJ2-2
abundance: -
d_gene: -

CDR3aa: CASSFWDRNTEAFF
CDR3nt: TGCGCCAGCAGCTTCTGGGACAGGAACACTGAAGCTTTCTTT
len: 14
v_gene: TRBV5-1
j_gene: TRBJ1-1
abundance: -
d_gene: TRBD1

CDR3aa: CAISEGVGELFF
CDR3nt: TGTGCCATCAGTGAAGGTGTAGGGGAGCTGTTTTTT
len: 12
v_gene: TRBV10-3
j_gene: TRBJ2-2
abundance: once
d_gene: -

CDR3aa: CASFLIGEVTGELFF
CDR3nt: TGTGCCAGCTTCTTAATCGGGGAAGTAACCGGGGAGCTGTTTTTT
len: 15
v_gene: TRBV5-8
j_gene: TRBJ2-2
abundance: -
d_gene: -

CDR3aa: CASSLQGTDTQYF
CDR3nt: TGCGCCAGCAGCTTGCAGGGCACAGATACGCAGTATTTT
len: 13
v_gene: TRBV5-1
j_gene: TRBJ2-3
abundance: -
d_gene: -

CDR3aa: CASRTTALGRYEQYF
CDR3nt: TGTGCCAGCAGAACGACAGCCCTCGGGCGTTACGAGCAGTACTTC
len: 15
v_gene: TRBV28
j_gene: TRBJ2-7
abundance: once
d_gene: -

CDR3aa: CATSRDPADTQYF
CDR3nt: TGTGCCACCAGCAGAGATCCCGCAGATACGCAGTATTTT
len: 13
v_gene: TRBV15
j_gene: TRBJ2-3
abundance: -
d_gene: -

CDR3aa: CASSLQGYEQYF
CDR3nt: TGCGCCAGCAGCTTACAGGGTTACGAGCAGTACTTC
len: 12
v_gene: TRBV5-1
j_gene: TRBJ2-7
abundance: -
d_gene: -

CDR3aa: CASSFPGTGLMSLDTGELFF
CDR3nt: TGTGCCAGCAGCTTCCCCGGGACAGGGCTTATGAGTTTGGACACCGGGGAGCTGTTTTTT
len: 20
v_gene: TRBV11-3
j_gene: TRBJ2-2
abundance: -
d_gene: TRBD1

CDR3aa: CASSLSNQETQYF
CDR3nt: TGTGCCAGCAGTTTATCAAACCAAGAGACCCAGTACTTC
len: 13
v_gene: TRBV28
j_gene: TRBJ2-5
abundance: -
d_gene: -